This TCR beta chain emerged from a study of blood T cell repertoires in COVID-19. Study-level information: The United States, Italy and Spain supplied acute and convalescent COVID-19 samples. In each case, the material was cDNA or gDNA derived from T cells, B-cell-depleted T cells, or PBMCs.

Methods used by the authors: The authors estimated nucleated cell counts from reference gene primer amplification. Using immunoSEQ multiplex PCR, the repertoire was profiled, and TCRdb retains in-frame clones only, with some absent. V, J and clone size derive from that table, while D and trimming were established from the DNA sequence. The table lists about 180,000 clones, 65% to 90% of them singletons. This clone occurred once. CDR1 and CDR2 (germline): SGHTS, YDEGEE. The CDR3 is 17 residues long. V was shortened by 0 bases and J by 2 bases, with 16 bases between the two germline ends. The chain joins TRBV5-8 to TRBJ2-3; D may be TRBD1 (6 bases). The sample comprised peripheral blood. The receptor was isolated from a human donor in a cohort sampled during active COVID-19. The CDR3 bases are TGTGCCAGCAGCTTGGGTTTGACAGGATCAGCCACAGATACGCAGTATTTT. Protein product: CASSLGLTGSATDTQYF.